This passage covers 2 T cell receptor beta chains from one sample sequenced in a study of OX40 agonist ivuxolimab in advanced cancers. TCRdb keeps only in-frame clones here, not all; method: immunoSEQ multiplex PCR. This table has tens of thousands of clones, roughly 81% appearing once. The sample was CD4+ or CD8+ T cells sorted from blood, taken in a trial of the OX40 agonist ivuxolimab. All receptors derive from an adult with an advanced solid tumor such as melanoma, head and neck, liver or kidney cancer.

This clone was picked up a small number of times. The chain has TRBV11-2 and TRBJ2-1; D unclear. The CDR3 spans 14 residues. CDR1 SGHAT and CDR2 FQNNGV come from the germline V gene. V lost 1 base and J 4 bases, leaving 8 bases between the germline ends. CDR3 sequence (DNA): TGTGCCAGCAGCTTAGGACGACCGTACAATGAGCAGTTCTTC. Encoded protein: CASSLGRPYNEQFF.

V usage is TRBV10-3 and J usage is TRBJ2-3, with 11 bases fitting TRBD2. This CDR3 contains 20 residues. Germline CDR1 and CDR2: ENHRY and SYGVKD. J was trimmed by 0 bases and V by 0 bases; bases with no gene match: 11. The CDR3 DNA is TGTGCCATCAGTGAGTCCCCGGGGACGGGGACTAGCGGAAGCACAGATACGCAGTATTTT. Encoded protein: CAISESPGTGTSGSTDTQYF.